The 18 T cell receptor beta chains given below trace back to one sample, sequenced in a study of spatial heterogeneity in lung cancer. TCRdb used MiXCR to reprocess the 5' RACE reads, holding one entry per CDR3 protein. The sample consists of about 85,000 distinct CDR3 sequences, approximately 18% of them appearing once. Time point in this sample: sample taken at primary tumor resection. The authors sequenced whole RNA from tumor, nontumor lung or frozen PBMC without sorting. The sample in question was PBMCs, obtained at surgery. These receptors originate from a male donor with early-stage non-small cell lung cancer.

The chain carries TRBV5-1 and TRBJ2-5, with 10 nucleotides matching TRBD1. The CDR3 spans 15 residues. Trimming took 4 bases from V and 5 from J; bases not matched to a gene: 8. The germline CDR1 and CDR2 sequences are SGHRS and YFSETQ. The DNA of the CDR3 is TGCGCCAGCAGCCCCGGACAGGGGGTGGCGGAGACCCAGTACTTC. The encoded protein is CASSPGQGVAETQYF.

The table lists this clonotype with a few counts. This chain joins TRBV19 and TRBJ1-4; 7 positions agree with TRBD1. The CDR3 is made up of 15 amino acids. After removal of 10 bases from V and 0 bases from J, the junction contained 8 bases not matched to a gene. Germline values: CDR1 LNHDA, CDR2 SQIVND (reference sequence). As DNA, the CDR3 is TGTGCCACCAACCCCAGGGGGGCAACTAATGAAAAACTGTTTTTT. It translates to CATNPRGATNEKLFF. The full variable domain, completed using reference TRBV19 and TRBJ1-4, is DGGITQSPKYLFRKEGQNVTLSCEQNLNHDAMYWYRQDPGQGLRLIYYSQIVNDFQKGDIAEGYSVSREKKESFPLTVTSAQKNPTAFYLCATNPRGATNEKLFFGSGTQLSVL.

This sequence joins TRBV27 and TRBJ2-3, with D unclear. Trimming stripped 7 bases from V and 5 bases from J, with 10 bases between. Germline V CDR1 and CDR2: MNHEY, SMNVEV (reference sequence). This CDR3 is built from 12 residues. The CDR3 sequence is CASISWGDTQYF. The CDR3 DNA reads TGTGCCAGCATTTCCTGGGGAGATACGCAGTATTTT.

CDR3: CASSQDSWTGELFF. DNA of the CDR3: TGCGCCAGCAGCCAGGACAGTTGGACCGGGGAGCTGTTTTTT. The chain is built from TRBV5-1 and TRBJ2-2; possible D gene TRBD1, 6 bases. V was shortened by 4 bases and J by 5 bases, with 12 bases between the two germline ends. This CDR3 spans 14 amino acids. Per germline, CDR1 SGHRS and CDR2 YFSETQ. Variable domain in full (rest from reference TRBV5-1 and TRBJ2-2): KAGVTQTPRYLIKTRGQQVTLSCSPISGHRSVSWYQQTPGQGLQFLFEYFSETQRNKGNFPGRFSGRQFSNSRSEMNVSTLELGDSALYLCASSQDSWTGELFFGEGSRLTVL.

This clonotype was seen at least ten times. As DNA, the CDR3 is TGTGCCAGCAGTTTAAGATCTGAGCAGTTCTTC. Its translation: CASSLRSEQFF. V is TRBV28 and J is TRBJ2-1; no clear D. The CDR3 has 11 amino acids. The germline CDR1 and CDR2 sequences are MDHEN and SYDVKM. The germline V and J ends were trimmed by 2 bases and 9 bases, with 5 bases remaining between them.

The chain carries TRBV7-3 and TRBJ2-3; 13 bases align to TRBD2. The CDR3 consists of 16 residues. The V gene's germline CDR1 is SGHTA and CDR2 FQGTGA. V dropped 4 bases and J dropped 5; count of bases not matched to a gene: 6. CDR3 sequence (DNA): TGTGCCAGCAGCTCTCGGACTAGCGGGGGAGTAGATACGCAGTATTTT. It yields the protein CASSSRTSGGVDTQYF. Looking up the rest from reference TRBV7-3 and TRBJ2-3 gives the full variable domain: GAGVSQTPSNKVTEKGKYVELRCDPISGHTALYWYRQSLGQGPEFLIYFQGTGAADDSGLPNDRFFAVRPEGSVSTLKIQRTERGDSAVYLCASSSRTSGGVDTQYFGPGTRLTVL.

This chain links TRBV5-5 with TRBJ1-4; D remains unclear. V lost 0 bases, J lost 6 bases, and 15 bases lay in between. Germline values: CDR1 SGHKS, CDR2 YYEKEE (reference sequence). The CDR3 contains 16 residues. CDR3 in amino acids: CASSLGDEPGDEKLFF. For the CDR3, the DNA is TGTGCCAGCAGCTTGGGCGATGAACCTGGAGATGAAAAACTGTTTTTT.

This clonotype has ten or more counts. J is TRBJ1-1 and V is TRBV6-5; D not certain. Germline V CDR1 and CDR2: MNHEY, SVGAGI. The CDR3 has 17 amino acids. Trimming took 0 bases from V and 1 from J, leaving 15 bases between them. CDR3 loop: CASSYSIRGTPNTEAFF. The DNA for the CDR3 is TGTGCCAGCAGTTACTCGATTCGGGGAACACCGAACACTGAAGCTTTCTTT.

This clonotype was counted between two and nine times. The junction shows a germline mismatch at one end, possibly a read error. The chain employs TRBV3-1 and TRBJ1-2; D is unresolved. The CDR3 has 11 residues. CDR1 is LGHDT and CDR2 is YNNKEL in the germline V gene (reference sequence). The chain's CDR3 is CASSQLESLAF. The CDR3 bases are TGTGCCAGCAGCCAACTCGAAAGTCTTGCCTTC.

V and J are TRBV4-2 and TRBJ2-7; 8 positions match TRBD1. Trimming removed 1 base from V and 2 bases from J; junction bases left unmatched: 7. Germline V gives CDR1 LGHNA, CDR2 YNFKEQ. The CDR3 spans 16 residues. The DNA of the CDR3 is TGTGCCAGCAGCCAAGCGGGGGACAGGAACGCCTACGAGCAGTACTTC. It is translated as CASSQAGDRNAYEQYF.

The chain combines TRBV6-5 with TRBJ1-2; weak D call: TRBD1 (5 bases). The CDR3 spans 15 residues. The germline V and J ends were trimmed by 7 bases and 2 bases, with 17 bases remaining between them. Germline V gene lookup returns CDR1 MNHEY and CDR2 SVGAGI. The CDR3 spells CASTRGGTLNYGYTF. CDR3 coding DNA: TGTGCCAGCACCCGCGGGGGTACGCTAAACTATGGCTACACCTTC.

This clonotype has just a few counts. The chain employs TRBV4-2 and TRBJ1-6; tentatively, D is TRBD1 (6 bases). CDR3 size: 16 residues. Germline CDR1 is LGHNA and CDR2 is YNFKEQ. Trimming shortened V by 0 bases and J by 5 bases, and 11 bases separated the two germline ends. CDR3 bases: TGTGCCAGCAGCCAAGACGGGGGCCAGAATAATTCACCCCTCCACTTT. Translating it yields CASSQDGGQNNSPLHF.

The rearrangement links TRBV7-9 to TRBJ2-1; 10 bases map to TRBD2. The CDR3 spans 15 residues. With 5 bases clipped from V and 4 bases from J, the junction kept 5 bases outside the gene matches. In germline, CDR1 is SEHNR, CDR2 FQNEAQ (reference sequence). The CDR3 sequence: CASSQGTSVYNEQFF. Here the CDR3 DNA reads TGTGCCAGCAGCCAAGGGACTAGCGTATACAATGAGCAGTTCTTC.

This clonotype has a single count. The chain uses TRBV5-5 and TRBJ2-3; no definite D call. V was shortened by 0 bases and J by 6 bases, with 11 bases between the two germline ends. Per germline, CDR1 SGHKS and CDR2 YYEKEE (reference sequence). The CDR3 extends over 14 amino acids. The CDR3 nucleotides read TGTGCCAGCAGCTTGGTGACCGCGAGGGATACGCAGTATTTT. Translation: CASSLVTARDTQYF.

This chain joins TRBV9 and TRBJ2-3; 10 nucleotides match TRBD2. This CDR3 region has 17 residues. Trimming at V came to 1 base and at J to 0 bases, leaving 5 bases not matched to a gene. CDR1 and CDR2 (germline): SGDLS, YYNGEE. CDR3 nucleotides: TGTGCCAGCAGCGTAAACCTAGCGGGGGTTAGCACAGATACGCAGTATTTT. Its translation: CASSVNLAGVSTDTQYF.

J is TRBJ2-1 and V is TRBV6-1, with 7 bases lining up with TRBD2. The CDR3 sequence is 18 residues long. J lost 7 bases, V lost 0 bases, and 15 bases had no gene match. The germline V gene has CDR1 MNHNS and CDR2 SASEGT. DNA for the CDR3: TGTGCCAGCAGTGAAGCGCGATTTGGAACGGGAGGTGGAAATGAGCAGTTCTTC. It codes for CASSEARFGTGGGNEQFF.

This clonotype was seen a few times. V gene TRBV18 combines with J gene TRBJ2-6, with D perhaps matching TRBD1 (6 bases). Germline loops: CDR1 KGHSH, CDR2 LQKENI. The germline V and J ends were trimmed by 6 bases and 0 bases, with 9 bases remaining between them. The CDR3 is 15 amino acids. DNA of the CDR3: TGTGCCAGCTCCACAGGGAGCTCTGGGGCCAACGTCCTGACTTTC. It encodes CASSTGSSGANVLTF.

The chain links TRBV19 to TRBJ1-2, with D possibly being TRBD1 (5 bases). The CDR3 is 13 residues long. Germline V CDR1 and CDR2: LNHDA, SQIVND (reference sequence). The V end was cut by 5 bases, the J end by 8 bases, with 15 bases between. CDR3 nucleotides: TGTGCCAGTAGTCCCACCGGGGCCGAGGGCTACACCTTC. As protein: CASSPTGAEGYTF.